The 21 T cell receptor beta chains presented below share a single source sample, sequenced in a study of blood T cell repertoires in COVID-19. TCRdb's copy holds only in-frame clones and misses some; the assay was immunoSEQ multiplex PCR. The data show 35,000 to 50,000 clones, approximately 80% seen once. The source material was peripheral blood. Receptors originate from a man aged 60 to 75 in a cohort sampled during active COVID-19.

The chain has TRBV12-3 or TRBV12-4 and TRBJ2-4, with D uncertain. With 5 bases removed from V and 6 bases from J, the gap between germline ends came to 8 bases. The length of the CDR3 is 12 residues. The CDR3 DNA follows: TGTGCCAGCAGTGTAGGGCTAAACATTCAGTACTTC. Its protein is CASSVGLNIQYF.

This clone showed up just once. The chain employs TRBV6-5 and TRBJ1-1; D uncertain. V shed 9 bases and J shed 0 bases, with 8 bases lying between them. Germline V CDR1 and CDR2: MNHEY, SVGAGI. This CDR3 comprises 12 residues. CDR3 region: CASRALNTEAFF. In nucleotides, the CDR3 is TGTGCCAGTCGCGCCCTGAACACTGAAGCTTTCTTT.

This clone was seen more than once but under ten times. J is TRBJ1-5 and V is TRBV24-1; 9 bases match TRBD1. Losses at the gene ends were 3 bases for V and 6 bases for J; bases not matched to a gene: 14. Germline values: CDR1 KGHDR, CDR2 SFDVKD. The CDR3 has 18 amino acids. The CDR3 bases are TGTGCCACCAGTGATCGACCGGAGACAGGGGGGGGTTCTCAGCCCCAGCATTTT. It specifies CATSDRPETGGGSQPQHF.

The rearrangement links TRBV7-2 to TRBJ2-3, with 9 bases identical to TRBD2. Trimming removed 4 bases from V and 6 bases from J; junction bases left unmatched: 11. Germline CDR1 is SGHTA and CDR2 is FQGNSA. CDR3 size: 16 residues. The CDR3 spells CASSSSGGFSEDTQYF. CDR3 nucleotide sequence: TGTGCCAGCAGCTCCAGCGGGGGGTTCTCTGAGGATACGCAGTATTTT.

V gene TRBV30 combines with J gene TRBJ1-2, with D perhaps matching TRBD1 (6 bases). Trimming took off 3 bases at V and 4 bases at J, with 12 bases between the two ends. The germline V gene has CDR1 GTSNPN and CDR2 SVGIG (reference sequence). The CDR3 extends over 13 amino acids. Here the CDR3 DNA reads TGTGCCTGGAGGCTGGGACACCTCTATGGCTACACCTTC. Protein: CAWRLGHLYGYTF.

The V gene is TRBV12-2, the J gene TRBJ1-1; TRBD1 reflects the table's D call only, with no check against the DNA. TRBV12-2 is listed as a pseudogene. The CDR3 extends over 15 amino acids. In DNA, the CDR3 is TGTGCAAGTTCGCTCGCTACAGATATGAACACTGAAGCTTTCTTT. Protein product: CASSLATDMNTEAFF.

The genes are TRBV6-1 and TRBJ1-5; TRBD1 matches 8 bases. The CDR3 is 16 residues long. The germline V gene has CDR1 MNHNS and CDR2 SASEGT. Trimming cost V 4 bases and J 11 bases; bases outside gene matches: 16. The DNA for the CDR3 is TGTGCCAGCAGTGTTTCCGGGACAGGCGGGGGAATGTCCCAGCATTTT. Translated: CASSVSGTGGGMSQHF.

The rearrangement uses TRBV25-1 and TRBJ2-2; D is undetermined. Germline lookup yields CDR1 MGHDK and CDR2 SYGVNS. The CDR3 covers 12 residues. V shed 3 bases and J shed 4 bases, with 3 bases lying between them. This CDR3 is CASSDITGELFF. The CDR3 DNA sequence: TGTGCCAGCAGTGATATCACCGGGGAGCTGTTTTTT.

This clone was recorded only once. The DNA for the CDR3 is TGTGCCATCTTAGACAGGGCCGGGGCCAACGTCCTGACTTTC. Its translation: CAILDRAGANVLTF. The rearrangement links TRBV2 to TRBJ2-6; 7 nucleotides match TRBD1. This CDR3 spans 14 amino acids. CDR1 SNHLY and CDR2 FYNNEI come from the germline V gene. V dropped 10 bases and J dropped 4; count of bases not matched to a gene: 7. Using reference TRBV2 and TRBJ2-6 for the parts outside the CDR3, the full variable domain is EPEVTQTPSHQVTQMGQEVILRCVPISNHLYFYWYRQILGQKVEFLVSFYNNEISEKSEIFDDQFSVERPDGSNFTLKIRSTKLEDSAMYFCAILDRAGANVLTFGAGSRLTVL.

This clone has just a few counts. The chain uses TRBV6-5 and TRBJ1-6; D ambiguous. Germline CDR1 is MNHEY and CDR2 is SVGAGI. V lost 6 bases and J lost 0, with 9 bases in between. This CDR3 is 15 amino acids long. The DNA for the CDR3 is TGTGCCAGCAGCCAGGCGGGCTCCTATAATTCACCCCTCCACTTT. Translating gives CASSQAGSYNSPLHF.

The V gene is TRBV10-3, the J gene TRBJ1-4; D is perhaps TRBD1 (6 bases). V lost 2 bases to trimming and J lost 8 bases, with 15 bases between them. Germline CDR1 and CDR2: ENHRY and SYGVKD. The CDR3 sequence is 15 residues long. The CDR3 protein is CAISEGGTGGEKLFF. In DNA, the CDR3 is TGTGCCATCAGTGAGGGGGGCACCGGCGGGGAAAAACTGTTTTTT.

This rearrangement joins TRBV14 to TRBJ2-5, with 8 bases aligning to TRBD1. The germline CDR1 and CDR2 sequences are SGHDN and FVKESK. J lost 5 bases, V lost 4 bases, and 12 bases had no gene match. This CDR3 has 16 residues. The CDR3 DNA sequence: TGTGCCAGCAGCCTCGGACTCAGGGGGCTAGCGGAGACCCAGTACTTC. Protein product: CASSLGLRGLAETQYF.

The chain carries TRBV28 and TRBJ2-7; weak D call: TRBD2 (6 bases). CDR3 length: 14 amino acids. The ends were cut back, 6 bases at V and 7 bases at J, with 19 bases in the middle. Germline V gives CDR1 MDHEN, CDR2 SYDVKM. The DNA of the CDR3 is TGTGCCAGCAGGCCGGGACTTGGGGGGAAAGAGCAGTACTTC. Amino acid sequence: CASRPGLGGKEQYF.

The chain has TRBV7-8 and TRBJ1-1; D gene ambiguous. The CDR3 consists of 13 residues. The V gene's germline CDR1 is SGHVS and CDR2 FQNEAQ. The V end was cut by 3 bases, the J end by 0 bases, with 5 bases between. The CDR3 bases are TGTGCCAGCAGCTTCCTTATGAACACTGAAGCTTTCTTT. Its translation is CASSFLMNTEAFF.

This chain joins TRBV24-1 and TRBJ2-1; 9 bases align to TRBD1. The germline V gene encodes CDR1 KGHDR and CDR2 SFDVKD. The CDR3 length is 14 residues. V lost 4 bases and J lost 3; bases outside the gene matches: 0. The CDR3 reads CATSETGGYNEQFF. CDR3 nucleotide sequence: TGTGCCACCAGTGAGACAGGGGGCTACAATGAGCAGTTCTTC.

This clone occurred a few times. This chain joins TRBV19 and TRBJ1-2; TRBD1 matches 7 bases. Germline CDR1 reads LNHDA; CDR2 reads SQIVND (reference sequence). This CDR3 is built from 13 residues. The V gene end was trimmed by 5 bases and the J gene end by 7 bases; junction bases not matched to a gene: 7. In DNA form, the CDR3 reads TGTGCCAGTAGTGCCGGGACAGCAGCTGGCTACACCTTC. Protein: CASSAGTAAGYTF.

V gene TRBV4-2 combines with J gene TRBJ1-5; 9 positions match TRBD1. The junction had 8 bases not matched to a gene; V was cut back by 5 bases and J by 3 bases. The CDR3 is 16 amino acids. CDR1 is LGHNA, CDR2 YNFKEQ, per germline. The CDR3 loop is CASSEDGTGNNQPQHF. The CDR3 coding sequence is TGTGCCAGCAGCGAGGACGGGACAGGGAACAATCAGCCCCAGCATTTT.

This clone was seen once. V and J are TRBV27 and TRBJ2-3; D unresolved. Germline V gene data show CDR1 as MNHEY and CDR2 as SMNVEV (reference sequence). This CDR3 is 14 amino acids long. V dropped 3 bases and J dropped 0 bases, with 7 bases sitting between them. The CDR3 bases are TGTGCCAGCAGTTTGAGCCGGAGCACAGATACGCAGTATTTT. This encodes CASSLSRSTDTQYF.

This clone was seen more than once but under ten times. This chain connects TRBV2 to TRBJ1-6; D remains ambiguous. CDR1 is SNHLY, CDR2 FYNNEI, per germline. V was pared by 7 bases and J by 5 bases, with 12 bases between. The CDR3 is made up of 14 amino acids. The CDR3: CASTLQRNNSPLHF. DNA for the CDR3: TGTGCCAGCACCCTACAGCGGAATAATTCACCCCTCCACTTT.

The chain is built from TRBV27 and TRBJ2-3; perhaps TRBD2 as D (5 bases). The germline V gene has CDR1 MNHEY and CDR2 SMNVEV (reference sequence). V was cut by 4 bases and J by 4 bases, with 15 bases left in between. The CDR3 runs 15 residues. This chain's CDR3 is CASSSEPSGPDTQYF. For the CDR3, the DNA is TGTGCCAGCAGTTCGGAACCCAGCGGTCCAGATACGCAGTATTTT.

This rearrangement joins TRBV7-2 to TRBJ1-2, with 8 bases fitting TRBD1. V lost 2 bases and J lost 7; bases outside the gene matches: 9. Germline V gene sequence: CDR1 SGHTA, CDR2 FQGNSA. The CDR3 is 15 amino acids. The CDR3 bases are TGTGCCAGCAGCTTATTCCGACAGGGGCACTCTGGCTACACCTTC. Residues: CASSLFRQGHSGYTF.